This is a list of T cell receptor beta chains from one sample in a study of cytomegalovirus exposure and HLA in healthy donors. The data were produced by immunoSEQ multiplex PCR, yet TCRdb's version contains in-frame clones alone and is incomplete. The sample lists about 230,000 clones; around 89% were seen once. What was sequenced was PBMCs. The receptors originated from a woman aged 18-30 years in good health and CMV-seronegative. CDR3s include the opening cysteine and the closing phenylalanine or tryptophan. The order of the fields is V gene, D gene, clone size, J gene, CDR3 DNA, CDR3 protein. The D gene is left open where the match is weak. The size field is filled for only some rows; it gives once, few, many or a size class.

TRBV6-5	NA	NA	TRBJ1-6	TGTGCCAGCAGCCCCGGGACACGTCATGCACCCCTCCACTTT	CASSPGTRHAPLHF
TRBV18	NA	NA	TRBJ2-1	TGTGCCAGCTCATTCGACAGGAGCTCCTACAATGAGCAGTTCTTC	CASSFDRSSYNEQFF
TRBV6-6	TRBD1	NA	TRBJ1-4	TGTGCCAGCAGCTACACAGGGGGAACTAATGAAAAACTGTTTTTT	CASSYTGGTNEKLFF
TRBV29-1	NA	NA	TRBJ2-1	TGCAGCGTTGTAGCGGTCAATGAGCAGTTCTTC	CSVVAVNEQFF
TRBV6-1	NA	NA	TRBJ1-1	TGTGCCAGCAGGACAGTGAACACTGAAGCTTTCTTT	CASRTVNTEAFF
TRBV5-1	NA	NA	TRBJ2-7	TGCGCCAGCAGCTCGGCGTGGGGGGATTTCTACGAGCAGTACTTC	CASSSAWGDFYEQYF
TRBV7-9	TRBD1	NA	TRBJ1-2	TGTGCCAGCAGCCCAGAAGGACAGGGTGAAGTTGGCTACACCTTC	CASSPEGQGEVGYTF
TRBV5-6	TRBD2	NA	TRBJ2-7	TGTGCCAGCAGCTTTGCAGTAGCGGGGACCTACGAGCAGTACTTC	CASSFAVAGTYEQYF
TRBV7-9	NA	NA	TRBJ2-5	TGTGCCAGCAGCTTAGCAGGGCCGGGGGAGACCCAGTACTTC	CASSLAGPGETQYF
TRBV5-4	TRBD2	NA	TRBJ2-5	TGTGCCAGCAGCCCGACCGGGGGGGCGTACCAAGAGACCCAGTACTTC	CASSPTGGAYQETQYF
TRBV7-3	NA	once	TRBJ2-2	TGTGCCAGCAGCTTAACATCGGCCGGGGAGCTGTTTTTT	CASSLTSAGELFF
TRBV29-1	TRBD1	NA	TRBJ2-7	TGCAGCGCTAGACAGGGGGCGACTTCCTACGAGCAGTACTTC	CSARQGATSYEQYF
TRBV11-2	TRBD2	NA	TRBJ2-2	TGTGCCAGCAGCCGGTGGGCGGGGGGCTGGAGATCGGCCGGGGAGCTGTTTTTT	CASSRWAGGWRSAGELFF
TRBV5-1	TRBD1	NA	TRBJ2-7	TGCGCCAGCAGCTCTGCGGGGACAGGGGGGAGCGAGCAGTACTTC	CASSSAGTGGSEQYF
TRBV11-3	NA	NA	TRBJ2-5	TGTGCCAGCAGCCCCCCTGGGGGGGCCGGAACTACGGAGACGGAGACCCAGTACTTC	CASSPPGGAGTTETETQYF
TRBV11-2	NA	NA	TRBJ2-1	TGTGCCAGCAGCTTAACCGGGTTCCCCTTAACCAATGAGCAGTTCTTC	CASSLTGFPLTNEQFF
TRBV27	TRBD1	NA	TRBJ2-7	TGTGCCAGCAGTTTATCACAGGGGGCGCTTACCTACGAGCAGTACTTC	CASSLSQGALTYEQYF
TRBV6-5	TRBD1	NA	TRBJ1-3	TGTGCCAGCAGAAACAGGGGGCAATCTGGAAACACCATATATTTT	CASRNRGQSGNTIYF
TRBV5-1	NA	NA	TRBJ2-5	TGCGCCAGCAGCTCGAACAGAGACACAGGGCTGGCCCAGTACTTC	CASSSNRDTGLAQYF
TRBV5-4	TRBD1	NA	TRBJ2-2	TGTGCCAGCAGCTTGGGACCGGGACAGGGAAACACCGGGGAGCTGTTTTTT	CASSLGPGQGNTGELFF
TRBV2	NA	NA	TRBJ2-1	TGTGCCAGCAGGAGTCAGGGCACCTACAATGAGCAGTTCTTC	CASRSQGTYNEQFF
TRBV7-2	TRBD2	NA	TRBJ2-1	TGTGCCAGCAGCTTACAAAGCGGGGGACCGTACAATGAGCAGTTCTTC	CASSLQSGGPYNEQFF
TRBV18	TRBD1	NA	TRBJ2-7	TGTGCCAGCTCACCCTTTGGGACAGAGCTCTCCTACGAGCAGTACTTC	CASSPFGTELSYEQYF
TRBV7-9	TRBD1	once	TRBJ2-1	TGTGCCAGCAGCTTAGTGGGGACAGAGAGAGACAATGAGCAGTTCTTC	CASSLVGTERDNEQFF
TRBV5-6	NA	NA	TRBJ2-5	TGTGCCGGCTTCCTAGTGGGGGAGGTAGGGACCCAGTACTTC	CAGFLVGEVGTQYF
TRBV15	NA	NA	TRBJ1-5	TGTGCCACCAGTCCAGAAAAAAAATGGGTCCGGGGTTTTCATCAGCCCCAGCATTTT	CATSPEKKWVRGFHQPQHF
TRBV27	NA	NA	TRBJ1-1	TGTGCCAGCAGATTAGCAGGGCTGGGCACTGAAGCTTTCTTT	CASRLAGLGTEAFF
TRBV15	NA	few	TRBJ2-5	TGTGCCACCAGAACCGGGGGCCAAGAGACCCAGTACTTC	CATRTGGQETQYF
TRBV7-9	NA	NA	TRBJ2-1	TGTGCCGCCGTAGGGGCCCATGAGCAGTTCTTC	CAAVGAHEQFF
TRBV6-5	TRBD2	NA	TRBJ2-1	TGTGCCAGCAGTAAAGCGGGGTACTACAATGAGCAGTTCTTC	CASSKAGYYNEQFF
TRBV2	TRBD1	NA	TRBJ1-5	TGTGCCAGCAGAACAGGGGGTATCTATCAGCCCCAGCATTTT	CASRTGGIYQPQHF
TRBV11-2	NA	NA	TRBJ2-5	TGTGCCAGCAGCCGAGGCGCGATCGCGGGCCGGCAAGAGACCCAGTACTTC	CASSRGAIAGRQETQYF
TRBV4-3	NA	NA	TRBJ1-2	TGCGCCAGCAGCCAAGACACAGGGCCTATGTCAGGCTACACCTTC	CASSQDTGPMSGYTF
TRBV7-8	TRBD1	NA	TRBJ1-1	TGTGCCAGCAGCTCGACAGGGGGGAACACTGAAGCTTTCTTT	CASSSTGGNTEAFF
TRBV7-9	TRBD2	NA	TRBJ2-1	TGTGCCAGCGGATCCTCTAGCGGGATAAGTGAGCAGTTCTTC	CASGSSSGISEQFF
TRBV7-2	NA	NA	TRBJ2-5	TGTGCCAGCAGCTTTAGTTTCCAAGAGACCCAGTACTTC	CASSFSFQETQYF
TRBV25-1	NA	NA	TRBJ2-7	TGTGCCAGCAGTGAATCGATAGGGAGGAACGAGCAGTACTTC	CASSESIGRNEQYF
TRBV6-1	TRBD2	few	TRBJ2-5	TGTGCCAGCAGGACGGGACTAGCGGGTTTAGGGACCCAGTACTTC	CASRTGLAGLGTQYF
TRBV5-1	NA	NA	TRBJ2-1	TGCGCCAGCAGCTTGGGGCAGGGTACCTACAATGAGCAGTTCTTC	CASSLGQGTYNEQFF
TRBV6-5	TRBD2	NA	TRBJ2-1	TGTGCCAGCAGCGGGACTAGCGGGAGCCATGAGCAGTTCTTC	CASSGTSGSHEQFF
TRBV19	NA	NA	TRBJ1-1	TGTGCCAGTAGTATGGGGTGGGGGCTACTGAACACTGAAGCTTTCTTT	CASSMGWGLLNTEAFF
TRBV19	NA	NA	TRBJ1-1	TGTGCCAGTAGCCACAGACAGGAAATGAACACTGAAGCTTTCTTT	CASSHRQEMNTEAFF
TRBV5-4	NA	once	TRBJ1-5	TGTGCCAGCAGCCCCCTTCCGACGGGGAATCAGCCCCAGCATTTT	CASSPLPTGNQPQHF
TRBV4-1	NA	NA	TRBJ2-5	TGCGCCAGCAGCCAACAGACGGGACAAAGACAAGAGACCCAGTACTTC	CASSQQTGQRQETQYF
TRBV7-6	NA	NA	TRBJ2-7	TGCGCCAGCAGCTTCGGCAGGGTTGGACACGAGCAGTACTTC	CASSFGRVGHEQYF
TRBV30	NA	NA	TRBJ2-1	TGTGCCTGGAGTGTACTAAGCGGATTCTACAATGAGCAGTTCTTC	CAWSVLSGFYNEQFF
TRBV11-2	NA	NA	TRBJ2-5	TGTGCCAGCAGCTTAGAAATCCTAACGCAGACCCAGTACTTC	CASSLEILTQTQYF
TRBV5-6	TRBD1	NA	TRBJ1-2	TGTGCCAGCAGTGGACAGGGAAATGGCTACACCTTC	CASSGQGNGYTF
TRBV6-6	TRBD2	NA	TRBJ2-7	TGTGCCAGCAGTCTAGCGGGACGCTACGAGCAGTACTTC	CASSLAGRYEQYF
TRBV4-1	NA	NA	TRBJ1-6	TGCGCCAGCAGTACACGGGGGAAGAATTCACCCCTCCACTTT	CASSTRGKNSPLHF
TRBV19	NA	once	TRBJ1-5	TGTGCCAGTAGTCCCGGGGAAGGCAATCAGCCCCAGCATTTT	CASSPGEGNQPQHF
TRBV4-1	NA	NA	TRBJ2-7	TGCGCCAGCAGCCCTCGCCCGACAACATCCTACGAGCAGTACTTC	CASSPRPTTSYEQYF
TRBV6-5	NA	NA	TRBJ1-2	TGTGCCAGCACCGTCGGGGGAGATGGCTACACCTTC	CASTVGGDGYTF
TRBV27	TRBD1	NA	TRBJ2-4	TGTGCCAGCAGTTTAAGGACAGGGGAAAACATTCAGTACTTC	CASSLRTGENIQYF
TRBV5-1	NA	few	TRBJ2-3	TGCGCCAGCAGCTTAGGCCTCAGGGGCCGGGATACGCAGTATTTT	CASSLGLRGRDTQYF